A selection of T cell receptor beta chains follows, all from one sample in a study of PD-1 blockade in classical Hodgkin lymphoma. TCRdb's copy holds only in-frame clones and misses some; the assay was immunoSEQ multiplex PCR. Seen here are about 33,000 clones, about 70% observed once, and the top ten hold approximately 4%. Source: peripheral blood mononuclear cells (PBMCs), taken before the fourth cycle of nivolumab. The receptors shown here come from a human donor with classical Hodgkin lymphoma. The CDR3 runs from the conserved cysteine through the conserved F or W. Each record gives: CDR3 DNA, CDR3 protein, clone size, CDR3 length, J gene, D gene, V gene. D genes are given only for firm matches. Only some rows state a clone size, as once, few, many or a class for expanded clones.

TGTGCCAGCAGCCCACCGACTAGCGGGGGGGCCCCAGATACGCAGTATTTT CASSPPTSGGAPDTQYF few 17 TRBJ2-3 TRBD2 TRBV7-9
TGTGCCAGCAGTGATTTGGGCGGGAAAGAGACCCAGTACTTC CASSDLGGKETQYF - 14 TRBJ2-5 - TRBV2
TGTGCCAGCAGCTCGGAACGACAGCCCAATGAGCAGTTCTTC CASSSERQPNEQFF - 14 TRBJ2-1 - TRBV7-9
TGTGCCAGCACCGACCCCGGGGCTAGCGGGACCAATGAGCAGTTCTTC CASTDPGASGTNEQFF - 16 TRBJ2-1 TRBD2 TRBV6-6
TGTGCCAGCAACCCCAGGACAGGGTACCACAATGAGCAGTTCTTC CASNPRTGYHNEQFF - 15 TRBJ2-1 TRBD1 TRBV27
TGTGCCAGCAGTTACGACTTTAGAGGGCCTTATGAAGCTTTCTTT CASSYDFRGPYEAFF - 15 TRBJ1-1 - TRBV6-5
TGTGCCAGCAGCTGGGCAGGGGTCGACGAGCAGTACTTC CASSWAGVDEQYF few 13 TRBJ2-7 - TRBV5-4
TGTGCCAGCAGTTGGGTTGGCGGGTCAGAATACGAGCAGTACTTC CASSWVGGSEYEQYF medium-sized 15 TRBJ2-7 - TRBV27
TGTGCCAGCAGACTAACAGGGGGGGGAATTAGGGAAAAACTGTTTTTT CASRLTGGGIREKLFF - 16 TRBJ1-4 TRBD1 TRBV27
TGTGCCTGGAGTGTACGTAGGAACTATGGCTACACCTTC CAWSVRRNYGYTF once 13 TRBJ1-2 - TRBV30
TGTGCCAGCAGTTTATTAGGATGGGAAGGGGCGACTAATGAAAAACTGTTTTTT CASSLLGWEGATNEKLFF few 18 TRBJ1-4 - TRBV28
TGTGCCAGCAGCAAGAACCGGGACAGCTTCTACGAGCAGTACTTC CASSKNRDSFYEQYF - 15 TRBJ2-7 TRBD1 TRBV7-8
TGTGCCTGGAGTGTACGACAGGGGTCTGAAGCTTTCTTT CAWSVRQGSEAFF few 13 TRBJ1-1 TRBD1 TRBV30
TGTGCCAGCAGCGATCCCCTAGCGGGGGAAGACAATGAGCAGTTCTTC CASSDPLAGEDNEQFF few 16 TRBJ2-1 TRBD2 TRBV9
TGTGCCAGCAGCTTATATGGATCCTACAATGAGCAGTTCTTC CASSLYGSYNEQFF - 14 TRBJ2-1 - TRBV5-6
TGTGCCAGCAGTTGGCAAATCCTCTACGAGCAGTACTTC CASSWQILYEQYF once 13 TRBJ2-7 - TRBV28
TGCGCCAGCAGCCAAGGGGTCCGGCGGGAGGGCACAGATACGCAGTATTTT CASSQGVRREGTDTQYF - 17 TRBJ2-3 TRBD2 TRBV4-3
TGCGCCAGCAGCTTAACCGGGACAGTGAACACTGAAGCTTTCTTT CASSLTGTVNTEAFF few 15 TRBJ1-1 TRBD1 TRBV5-1
TGTGCCAGCAGCCCCGGGACGATTGAAGCTTTCTTT CASSPGTIEAFF few 12 TRBJ1-1 - TRBV7-9
TGTGCCAGCAGGCACGGCCTAGGTAATGAGCAGTTCTTC CASRHGLGNEQFF - 13 TRBJ2-1 - TRBV6-5
TGTGCCAGCAGTCCCCCACTCGTGCGGGGATCCTACGAGCAGTACTTC CASSPPLVRGSYEQYF few 16 TRBJ2-7 - TRBV27
TGTGCCTGGACATTTCAGGGCTTGAACACCGGGGAGCTGTTTTTT CAWTFQGLNTGELFF - 15 TRBJ2-2 - TRBV30
TGTGCCTGCCCGGGGACAGGGGTTTATGAGCAGTTCTTC CACPGTGVYEQFF - 13 TRBJ2-1 TRBD1 TRBV30
TGCAGCGTTGGAGGGGGCGGCATCTACGAGCAGTACTTC CSVGGGGIYEQYF - 13 TRBJ2-7 TRBD1 TRBV29-1
TGTGCCATCAGTGAAGGAGGGGGCTTCACACAGGGCTACACCTTC CAISEGGGFTQGYTF - 15 TRBJ1-2 TRBD1 TRBV10-3
TGTGCCTGGAGTGCGGAGGCTGGAAACACCATATATTTT CAWSAEAGNTIYF once 13 TRBJ1-3 - TRBV30
TGTGCCAGCAGCCAGATTGAGGGTGTCACTGAAGCTTTCTTT CASSQIEGVTEAFF medium-sized 14 TRBJ1-1 - TRBV7-9
TGTGCCAGCAGGCCCGGACTAGCGGGAGGCAATGAGCAGTTCTTC CASRPGLAGGNEQFF - 15 TRBJ2-1 TRBD2 TRBV7-9
TGTGCCAGCAGCAAAGCCGGCGCACTTTACTATGGCTACACCTTC CASSKAGALYYGYTF - 15 TRBJ1-2 - TRBV21-1
TGTGCCTGGAGTGTACTGCAGGGGGCCGGTGGCTACACCTTC CAWSVLQGAGGYTF - 14 TRBJ1-2 TRBD1 TRBV30
TGTGCCAGCAGCTCCCTAACTAAGACAGGGGCAAACACTGAAGCTTTCTTT CASSSLTKTGANTEAFF - 17 TRBJ1-1 TRBD1 TRBV11-1
TGTGCCAGTAGTTATGGAGCAGCTGGAAACACCATATATTTT CASSYGAAGNTIYF - 14 TRBJ1-3 - TRBV19
TGTGCCAGCAGCTCGGACGCAGCGGTACGGCTGTTTTTT CASSSDAAVRLFF - 13 TRBJ2-2 - TRBV7-9
TGTGCCAGCAGCGGCAACCGACAGACCTTGAACACTGAAGCTTTCTTT CASSGNRQTLNTEAFF - 16 TRBJ1-1 - TRBV9
TGTGCCAGCAGTTACAGGGGAGAGACCCAGTACTTC CASSYRGETQYF - 12 TRBJ2-5 TRBD1 TRBV11-3
TGTGCCAGCAGCCCAATAACCTACAGGGGGCGCCCCGCAGATACGCAGTATTTT CASSPITYRGRPADTQYF - 18 TRBJ2-3 - TRBV21-1
TGTGCCAGCAGTTTAATAGCGGAGGGAACAGATACGCAGTATTTT CASSLIAEGTDTQYF once 15 TRBJ2-3 - TRBV10-3
TGTGCCAGCAGTTTCGGGGACGACTACGAGCAGTACTTC CASSFGDDYEQYF - 13 TRBJ2-7 - TRBV27
TGTGCCACATTAGCCTACGAGCAGTACTTC CATLAYEQYF - 10 TRBJ2-7 - TRBV2
TGTGCCAGCACCCAGATTAGCGGTTACAATGAGCAGTTCTTC CASTQISGYNEQFF - 14 TRBJ2-1 - TRBV7-6
TGTGCCAGTAGTATAGAGGACAGTTCCTACGAGCAGTACTTC CASSIEDSSYEQYF few 14 TRBJ2-7 - TRBV19
TGCAGCGTTGATTTGGGACAGGGGCCTCGGGAGCTGTTTTTT CSVDLGQGPRELFF few 14 TRBJ2-2 TRBD1 TRBV29-1
TGTGCCAGCAGCTTCCGGGACCTCGAGCAGTACTTC CASSFRDLEQYF - 12 TRBJ2-7 - TRBV11-3
TGTGCCAGCAGGGCGGGACCGAAGCTGTACGAGCAGTACTTC CASRAGPKLYEQYF few 14 TRBJ2-7 - TRBV6-1
TGTGCCAGCAGGGGACAGGGGGTTAACGAGCAGTACTTC CASRGQGVNEQYF - 13 TRBJ2-7 TRBD1 TRBV27
TGTGCCAGCAGTTACCGGGGGGAAGGGGATGAGCAGTTCTTC CASSYRGEGDEQFF once 14 TRBJ2-1 TRBD2 TRBV6-5
TGTGCCAGCTCAATCGGAGGGGACACTGAAGCTTTCTTT CASSIGGDTEAFF few 13 TRBJ1-1 - TRBV18
TGTGCCAGCAGTTTCGCAGATACGCAGTATTTT CASSFADTQYF - 11 TRBJ2-3 - TRBV6-5
TGTGCCAGCAGCTCCATACAGCGGAAATACGAGCAGTACTTC CASSSIQRKYEQYF - 14 TRBJ2-7 - TRBV28
TGTGCCAGCAGTTACTCAAGTGGGGGAAACTATGGCTACACCTTC CASSYSSGGNYGYTF - 15 TRBJ1-2 - TRBV6-5
TGTGCCAGCAGCTTTGCTAGCGGACACAATGAGCAGTTCTTC CASSFASGHNEQFF - 14 TRBJ2-1 TRBD2 TRBV5-4
TGTGCCAGTAGTGAGAGGCGATTCGAGGTCTCCTCTGAAGCTTTCTTT CASSERRFEVSSEAFF - 16 TRBJ1-1 - TRBV19
TGTGCCAGTAGTCCAACCGGGACAGCCTACGAGCAGTACTTC CASSPTGTAYEQYF few 14 TRBJ2-7 TRBD1 TRBV19